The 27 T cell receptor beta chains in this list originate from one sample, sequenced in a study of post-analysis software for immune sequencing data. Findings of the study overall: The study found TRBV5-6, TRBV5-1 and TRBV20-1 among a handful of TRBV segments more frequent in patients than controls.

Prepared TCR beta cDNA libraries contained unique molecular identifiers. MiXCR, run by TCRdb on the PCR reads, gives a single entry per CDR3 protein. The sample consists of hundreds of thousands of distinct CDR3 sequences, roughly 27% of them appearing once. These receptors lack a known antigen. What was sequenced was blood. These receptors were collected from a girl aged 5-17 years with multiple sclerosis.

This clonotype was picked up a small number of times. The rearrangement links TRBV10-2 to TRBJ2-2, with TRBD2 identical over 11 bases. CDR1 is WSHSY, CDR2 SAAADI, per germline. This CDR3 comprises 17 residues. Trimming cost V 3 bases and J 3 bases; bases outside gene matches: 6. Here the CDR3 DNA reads TGCGCCAGCAGTGAAATGACTAGCGGGATAGACACCGGGGAGCTGTTTTTT. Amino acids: CASSEMTSGIDTGELFF.

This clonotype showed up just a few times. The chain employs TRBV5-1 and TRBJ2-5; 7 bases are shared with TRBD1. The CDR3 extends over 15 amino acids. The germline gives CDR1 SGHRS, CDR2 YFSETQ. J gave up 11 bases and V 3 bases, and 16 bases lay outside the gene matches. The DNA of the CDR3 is TGCGCCAGCAGCTCCCGACAGGGTGGGAACAATGAGCAGTACTTC. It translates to CASSSRQGGNNEQYF.

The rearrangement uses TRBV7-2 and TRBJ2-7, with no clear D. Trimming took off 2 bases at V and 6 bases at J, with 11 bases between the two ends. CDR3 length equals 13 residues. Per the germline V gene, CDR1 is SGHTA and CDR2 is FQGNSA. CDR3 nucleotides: TGTGCCAGCAGCTTACCGTTTTCTCGCGAGCAGTACTTC. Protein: CASSLPFSREQYF.

The CDR3 DNA reads TGCAGTGCTAGAAGACCGCAGGTCCACGATACGCAGTATTTT. Translation gives CSARRPQVHDTQYF. The chain carries TRBV20-1 and TRBJ2-3; D unclear. The CDR3 consists of 14 residues. V lost 2 bases, J lost 6 bases, and 15 bases lay in between. Germline CDR1 reads DFQATT; CDR2 reads SNEGSKA (reference sequence).

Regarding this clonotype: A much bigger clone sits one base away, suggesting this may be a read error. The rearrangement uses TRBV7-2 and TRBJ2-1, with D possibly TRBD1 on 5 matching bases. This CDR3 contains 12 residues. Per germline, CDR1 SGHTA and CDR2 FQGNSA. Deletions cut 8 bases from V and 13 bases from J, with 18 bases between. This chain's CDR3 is CASHVTVETQFF. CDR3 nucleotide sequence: TGTGCCAGCCACGTGACAGTGGAGACCCAGTTCTTC.

CDR3 coding DNA: TGCAGCGCCGTGGGGGTAAATGAAGCTTTCTTT. It translates to CSAVGVNEAFF. J is TRBJ1-1 and V is TRBV29-1; weak D call: TRBD1 (5 bases). The ends were cut back, 7 bases at V and 7 bases at J, with 13 bases in the middle. The CDR3 sequence is 11 residues long. The V gene's germline CDR1 is SQVTM and CDR2 ANQGSEA. Drawing the rest from reference TRBV29-1 and TRBJ1-1, the complete variable domain is SAVISQKPSRDICQRGTSLTIQCQVDSQVTMMFWYRQQPGQSLTLIATANQGSEATYESGFVIDKFPISRPNLTFSTLTVSNMSPEDSSIYLCSAVGVNEAFFGQGTRLTVV.

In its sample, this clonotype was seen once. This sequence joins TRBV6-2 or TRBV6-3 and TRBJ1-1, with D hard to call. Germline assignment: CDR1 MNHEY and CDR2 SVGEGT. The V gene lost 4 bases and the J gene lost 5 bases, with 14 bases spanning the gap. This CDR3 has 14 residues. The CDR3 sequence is CASSLDREVTEAFF. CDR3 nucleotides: TGTGCCAGCAGTTTGGACCGGGAGGTTACTGAAGCTTTCTTT.

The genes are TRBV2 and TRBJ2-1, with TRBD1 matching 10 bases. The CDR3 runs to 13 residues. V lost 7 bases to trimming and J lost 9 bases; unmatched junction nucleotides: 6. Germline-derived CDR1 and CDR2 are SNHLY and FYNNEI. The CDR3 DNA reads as TGTGCCAGCAACCGACAGGGGGCTGGTGAGCAGTTCTTC. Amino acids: CASNRQGAGEQFF. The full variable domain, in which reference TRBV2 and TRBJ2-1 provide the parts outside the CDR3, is EPEVTQTPSHQVTQMGQEVILRCVPISNHLYFYWYRQILGQKVEFLVSFYNNEISEKSEIFDDQFSVERPDGSNFTLKIRSTKLEDSAMYFCASNRQGAGEQFFGPGTRLTVL.

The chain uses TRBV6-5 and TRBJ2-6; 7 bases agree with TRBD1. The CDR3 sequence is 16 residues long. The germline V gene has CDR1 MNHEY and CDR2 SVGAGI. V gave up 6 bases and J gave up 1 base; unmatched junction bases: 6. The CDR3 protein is CASSFTGVSGANVLTF. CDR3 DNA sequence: TGTGCCAGCAGCTTTACAGGGGTTTCTGGGGCCAACGTCCTGACTTTC.

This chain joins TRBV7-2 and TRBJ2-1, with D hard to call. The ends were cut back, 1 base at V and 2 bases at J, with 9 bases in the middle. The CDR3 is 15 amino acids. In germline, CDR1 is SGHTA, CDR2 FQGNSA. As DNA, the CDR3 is TGTGCCAGCAGCTTAGTAGGAGAAGCCTACAATGAGCAGTTCTTC. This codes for CASSLVGEAYNEQFF.

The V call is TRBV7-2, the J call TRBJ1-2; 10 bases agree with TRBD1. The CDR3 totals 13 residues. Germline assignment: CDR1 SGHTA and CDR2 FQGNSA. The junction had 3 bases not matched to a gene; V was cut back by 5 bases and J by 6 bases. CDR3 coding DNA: TGTGCCAGCAGCGTCGGGACAGGGGATGGCTACACCTTC. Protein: CASSVGTGDGYTF.

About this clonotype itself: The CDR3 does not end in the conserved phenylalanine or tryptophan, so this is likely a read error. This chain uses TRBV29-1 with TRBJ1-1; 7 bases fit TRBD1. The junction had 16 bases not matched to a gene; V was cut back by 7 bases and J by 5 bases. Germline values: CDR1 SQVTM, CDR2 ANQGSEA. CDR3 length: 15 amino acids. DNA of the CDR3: TGCAGCGCCGGGAGGTCAGGGGGTATTGGAACTGAAGCTTTCGTT. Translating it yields CSAGRSGGIGTEAFV.

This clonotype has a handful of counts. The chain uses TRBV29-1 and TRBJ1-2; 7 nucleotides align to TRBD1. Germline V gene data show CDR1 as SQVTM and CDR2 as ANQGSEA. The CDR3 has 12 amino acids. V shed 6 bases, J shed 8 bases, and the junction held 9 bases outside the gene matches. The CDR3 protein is CSVQPGGRGYTF. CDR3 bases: TGCAGCGTACAACCAGGGGGGAGAGGCTACACCTTC.

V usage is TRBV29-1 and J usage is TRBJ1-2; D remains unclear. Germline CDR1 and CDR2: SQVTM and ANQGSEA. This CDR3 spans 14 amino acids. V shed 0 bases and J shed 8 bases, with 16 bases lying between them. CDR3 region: CSVEDRAGVEGYTF. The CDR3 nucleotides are TGCAGCGTTGAAGATCGGGCCGGGGTTGAGGGCTACACCTTC. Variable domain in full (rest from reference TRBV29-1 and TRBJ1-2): SAVISQKPSRDICQRGTSLTIQCQVDSQVTMMFWYRQQPGQSLTLIATANQGSEATYESGFVIDKFPISRPNLTFSTLTVSNMSPEDSSIYLCSVEDRAGVEGYTFGSGTRLTVV.

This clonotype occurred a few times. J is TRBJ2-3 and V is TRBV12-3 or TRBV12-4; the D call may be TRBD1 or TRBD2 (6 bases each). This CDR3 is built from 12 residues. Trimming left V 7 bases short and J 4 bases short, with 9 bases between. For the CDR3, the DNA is TGTGCCAGCACCGGGGGCCCAGATACGCAGTATTTT. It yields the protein CASTGGPDTQYF.

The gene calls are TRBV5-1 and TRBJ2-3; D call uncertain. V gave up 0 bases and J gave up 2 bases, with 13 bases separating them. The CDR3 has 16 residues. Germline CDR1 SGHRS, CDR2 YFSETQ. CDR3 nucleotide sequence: TGCGCCAGCAGCTTGGATGGGCGTGGTTACACAGATACGCAGTATTTT. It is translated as CASSLDGRGYTDTQYF.

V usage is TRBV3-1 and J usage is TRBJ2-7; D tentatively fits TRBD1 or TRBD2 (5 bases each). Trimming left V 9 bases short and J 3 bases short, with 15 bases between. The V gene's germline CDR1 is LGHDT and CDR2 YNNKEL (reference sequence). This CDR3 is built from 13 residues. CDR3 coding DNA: TGTGCCAGTACCGGGACGCCAAGCTACGAGCAGTACTTC. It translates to CASTGTPSYEQYF.

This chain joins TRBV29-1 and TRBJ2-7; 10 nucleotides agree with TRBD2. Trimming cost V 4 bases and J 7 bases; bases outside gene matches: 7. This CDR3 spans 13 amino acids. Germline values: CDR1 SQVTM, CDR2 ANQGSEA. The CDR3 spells CSVASGRAREQYF. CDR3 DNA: TGCAGCGTTGCAAGCGGGAGGGCAAGAGAGCAGTACTTC.

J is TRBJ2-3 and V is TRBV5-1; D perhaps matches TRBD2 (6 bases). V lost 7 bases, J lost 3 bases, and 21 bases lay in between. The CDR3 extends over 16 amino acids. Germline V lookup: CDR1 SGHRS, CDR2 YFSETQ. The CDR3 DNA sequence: TGCGCCAGCGGAGCGGGCCGGGGTCATGGAACAGATACGCAGTATTTT. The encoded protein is CASGAGRGHGTDTQYF.

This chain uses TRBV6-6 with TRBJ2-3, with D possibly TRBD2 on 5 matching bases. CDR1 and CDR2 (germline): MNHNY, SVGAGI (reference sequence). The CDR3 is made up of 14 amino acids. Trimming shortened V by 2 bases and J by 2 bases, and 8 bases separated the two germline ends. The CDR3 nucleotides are TGTGCCAGCAGTTACCGGGGTCCCACAGATACGCAGTATTTT. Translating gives CASSYRGPTDTQYF.

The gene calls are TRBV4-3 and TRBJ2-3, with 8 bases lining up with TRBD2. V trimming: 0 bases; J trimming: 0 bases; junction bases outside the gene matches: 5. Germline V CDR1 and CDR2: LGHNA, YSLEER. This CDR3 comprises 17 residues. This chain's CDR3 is CASSQDMASGSTDTQYF. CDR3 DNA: TGCGCCAGCAGCCAAGATATGGCTAGCGGGAGCACAGATACGCAGTATTTT.

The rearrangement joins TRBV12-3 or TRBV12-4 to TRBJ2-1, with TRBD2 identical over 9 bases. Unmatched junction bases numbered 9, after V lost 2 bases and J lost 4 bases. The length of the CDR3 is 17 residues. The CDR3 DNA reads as TGTGCCAGCAGTTTACTGGCTAGCGGGAACAAGTACAATGAGCAGTTCTTC. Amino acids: CASSLLASGNKYNEQFF.

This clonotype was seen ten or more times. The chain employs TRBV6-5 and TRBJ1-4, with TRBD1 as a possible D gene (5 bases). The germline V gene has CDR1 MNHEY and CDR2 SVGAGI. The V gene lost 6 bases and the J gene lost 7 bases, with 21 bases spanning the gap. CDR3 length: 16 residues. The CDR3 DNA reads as TGTGCCAGCAGAATCGAGCGGGGCAAGTCCAGTGAAAAACTGTTTTTT. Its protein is CASRIERGKSSEKLFF.

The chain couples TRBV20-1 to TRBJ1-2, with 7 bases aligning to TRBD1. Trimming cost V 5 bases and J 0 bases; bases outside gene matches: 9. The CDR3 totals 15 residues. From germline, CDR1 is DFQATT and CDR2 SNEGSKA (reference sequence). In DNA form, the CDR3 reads TGCAGTGCTCCGTCGACAGGGCGAACTAACTATGGCTACACCTTC. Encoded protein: CSAPSTGRTNYGYTF.

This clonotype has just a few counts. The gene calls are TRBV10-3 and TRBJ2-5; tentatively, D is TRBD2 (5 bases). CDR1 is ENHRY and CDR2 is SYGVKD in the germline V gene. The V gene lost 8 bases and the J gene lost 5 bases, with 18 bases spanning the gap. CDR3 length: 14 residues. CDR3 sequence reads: CAISGEPASETQYF. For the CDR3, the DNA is TGTGCCATCTCCGGGGAACCAGCCTCTGAGACCCAGTACTTC.

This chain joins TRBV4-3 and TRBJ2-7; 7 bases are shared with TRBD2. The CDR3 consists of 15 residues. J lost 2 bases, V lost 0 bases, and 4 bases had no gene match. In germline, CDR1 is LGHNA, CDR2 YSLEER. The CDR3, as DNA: TGCGCCAGCAGCCAAGATGTTCGGGGGGCCTACGAGCAGTACTTC. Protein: CASSQDVRGAYEQYF.

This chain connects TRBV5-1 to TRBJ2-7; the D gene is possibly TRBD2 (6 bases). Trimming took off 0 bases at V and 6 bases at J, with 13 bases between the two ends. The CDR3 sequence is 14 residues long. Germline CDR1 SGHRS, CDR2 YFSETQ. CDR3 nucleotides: TGCGCCAGCAGCTTGGACGGGAGAGGCAGCGAGCAGTACTTC. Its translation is CASSLDGRGSEQYF. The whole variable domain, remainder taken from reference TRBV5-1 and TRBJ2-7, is KAGVTQTPRYLIKTRGQQVTLSCSPISGHRSVSWYQQTPGQGLQFLFEYFSETQRNKGNFPGRFSGRQFSNSRSEMNVSTLELGDSALYLCASSLDGRGSEQYFGPGTRLTVT.